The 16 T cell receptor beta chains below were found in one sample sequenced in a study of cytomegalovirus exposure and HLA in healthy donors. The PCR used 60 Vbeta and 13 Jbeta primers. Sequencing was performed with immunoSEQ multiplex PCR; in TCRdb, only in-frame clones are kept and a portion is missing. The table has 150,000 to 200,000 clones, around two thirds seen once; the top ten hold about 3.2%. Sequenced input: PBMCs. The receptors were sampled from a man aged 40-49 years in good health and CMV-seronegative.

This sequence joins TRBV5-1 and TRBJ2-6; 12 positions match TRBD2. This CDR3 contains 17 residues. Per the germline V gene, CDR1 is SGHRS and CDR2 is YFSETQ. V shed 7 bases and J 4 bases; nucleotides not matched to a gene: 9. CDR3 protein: CASARLAGVGGANVLTF. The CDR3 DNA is TGCGCCAGCGCCCGACTAGCGGGAGTGGGAGGGGCCAACGTCCTGACTTTC.

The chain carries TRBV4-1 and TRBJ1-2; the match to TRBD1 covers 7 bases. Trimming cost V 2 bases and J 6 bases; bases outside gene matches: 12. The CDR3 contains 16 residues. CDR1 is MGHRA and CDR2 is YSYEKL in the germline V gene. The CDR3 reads CASSQPTSEGADGYTF. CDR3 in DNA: TGCGCCAGCAGCCAACCCACATCGGAGGGGGCGGATGGCTACACCTTC.

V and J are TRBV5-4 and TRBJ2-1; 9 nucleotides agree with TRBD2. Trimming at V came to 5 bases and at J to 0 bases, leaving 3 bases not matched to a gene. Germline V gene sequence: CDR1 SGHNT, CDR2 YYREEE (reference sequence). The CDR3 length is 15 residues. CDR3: CASRREGGSYNEQFF. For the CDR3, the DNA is TGTGCCAGCAGGCGGGAGGGGGGCTCCTACAATGAGCAGTTCTTC.

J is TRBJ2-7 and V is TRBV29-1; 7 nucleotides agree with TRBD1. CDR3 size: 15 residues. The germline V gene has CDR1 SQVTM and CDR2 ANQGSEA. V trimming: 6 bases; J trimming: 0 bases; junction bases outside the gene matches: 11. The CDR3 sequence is CSVRRGRDSSYEQYF. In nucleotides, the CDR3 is TGCAGCGTGCGCCGCGGCCGGGACAGCTCCTACGAGCAGTACTTC.

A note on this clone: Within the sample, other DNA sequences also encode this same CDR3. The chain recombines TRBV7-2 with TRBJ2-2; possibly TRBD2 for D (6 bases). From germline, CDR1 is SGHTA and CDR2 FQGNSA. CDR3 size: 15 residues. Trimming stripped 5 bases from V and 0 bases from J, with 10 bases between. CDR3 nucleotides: TGTGCCAGCAGCCCGGGACTTGCGAACACCGGGGAGCTGTTTTTT. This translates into CASSPGLANTGELFF.

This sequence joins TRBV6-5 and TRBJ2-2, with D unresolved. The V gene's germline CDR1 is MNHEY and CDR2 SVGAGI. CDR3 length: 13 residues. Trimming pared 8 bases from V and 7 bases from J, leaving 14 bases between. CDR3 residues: CASRPTGRGELFF. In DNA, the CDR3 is TGTGCCAGCCGACCCACGGGTCGCGGGGAGCTGTTTTTT.

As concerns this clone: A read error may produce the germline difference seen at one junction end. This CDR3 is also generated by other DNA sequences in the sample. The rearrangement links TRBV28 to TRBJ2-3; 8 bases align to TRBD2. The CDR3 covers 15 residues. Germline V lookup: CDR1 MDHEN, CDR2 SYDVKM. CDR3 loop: CASSLERGKEDTQYF. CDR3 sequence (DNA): TGCGCCAGCAGTTTAGAGCGGGGGAAAGAAGATACGCAGTATTTT.

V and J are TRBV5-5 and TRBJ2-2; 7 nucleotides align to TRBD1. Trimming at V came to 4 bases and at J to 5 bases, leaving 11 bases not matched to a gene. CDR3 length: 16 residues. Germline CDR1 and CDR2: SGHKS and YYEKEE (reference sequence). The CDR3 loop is CASSLQQGTVTGELFF. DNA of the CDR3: TGTGCCAGCAGCCTCCAACAGGGGACCGTAACCGGGGAGCTGTTTTTT.

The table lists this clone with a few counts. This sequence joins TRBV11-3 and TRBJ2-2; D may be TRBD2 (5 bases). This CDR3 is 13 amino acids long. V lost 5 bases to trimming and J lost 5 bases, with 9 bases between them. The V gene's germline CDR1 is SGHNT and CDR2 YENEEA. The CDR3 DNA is TGTGCCAGCAGCCGTCGGGGAACCGGGGAGCTGTTTTTT. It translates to CASSRRGTGELFF.

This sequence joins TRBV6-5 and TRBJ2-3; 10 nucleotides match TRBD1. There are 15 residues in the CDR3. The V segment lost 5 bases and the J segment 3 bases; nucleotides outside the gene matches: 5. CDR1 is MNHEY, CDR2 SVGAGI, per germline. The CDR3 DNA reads TGTGCCAGCAGTCGGGACAGGGGATGGACAGATACGCAGTATTTT. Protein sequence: CASSRDRGWTDTQYF.

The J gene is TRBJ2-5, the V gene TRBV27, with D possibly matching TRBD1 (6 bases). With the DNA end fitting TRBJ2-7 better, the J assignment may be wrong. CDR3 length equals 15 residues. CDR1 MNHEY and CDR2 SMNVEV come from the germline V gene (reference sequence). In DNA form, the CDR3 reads TGTGCCAGCAGTAAAACCTCGGGACAAAACTACGAGCAGTACTTC. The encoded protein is CASSKTSGQNYEQYF.

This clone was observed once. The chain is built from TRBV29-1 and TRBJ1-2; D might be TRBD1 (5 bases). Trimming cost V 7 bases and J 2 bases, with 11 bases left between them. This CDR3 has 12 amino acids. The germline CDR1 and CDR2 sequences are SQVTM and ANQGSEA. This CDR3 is CSGRDGNYGYTF. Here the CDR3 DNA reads TGCAGCGGGCGGGACGGAAACTATGGCTACACCTTC.

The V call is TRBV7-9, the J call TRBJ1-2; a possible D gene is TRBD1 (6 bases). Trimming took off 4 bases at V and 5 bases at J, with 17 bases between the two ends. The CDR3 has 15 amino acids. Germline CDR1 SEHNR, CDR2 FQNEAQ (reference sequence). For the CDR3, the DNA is TGTGCCAGCAGCTCCTACTCTAGGGACACTTATGGCTACACCTTC. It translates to CASSSYSRDTYGYTF.

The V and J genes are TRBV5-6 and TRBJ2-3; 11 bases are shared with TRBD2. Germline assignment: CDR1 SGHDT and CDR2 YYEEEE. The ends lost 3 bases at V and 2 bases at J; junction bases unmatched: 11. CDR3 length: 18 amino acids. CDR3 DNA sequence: TGTGCCAGCAGCTCCGGGACTAGCGGAGTTTTCCTCACAGATACGCAGTATTTT. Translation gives CASSSGTSGVFLTDTQYF.

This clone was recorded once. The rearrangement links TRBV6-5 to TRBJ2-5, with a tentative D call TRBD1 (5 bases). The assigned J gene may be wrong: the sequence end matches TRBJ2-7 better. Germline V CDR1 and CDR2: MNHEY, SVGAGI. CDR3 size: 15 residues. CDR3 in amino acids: CASSYSSGLNYEQYF. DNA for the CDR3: TGTGCCAGCAGTTACTCGTCAGGGCTGAACTACGAGCAGTACTTC.

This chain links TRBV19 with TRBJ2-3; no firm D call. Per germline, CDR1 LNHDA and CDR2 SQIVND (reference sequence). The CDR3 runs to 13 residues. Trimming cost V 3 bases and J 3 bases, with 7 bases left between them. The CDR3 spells CASSILATDTQYF. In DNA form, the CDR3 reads TGTGCCAGTAGTATCTTGGCAACAGATACGCAGTATTTT.